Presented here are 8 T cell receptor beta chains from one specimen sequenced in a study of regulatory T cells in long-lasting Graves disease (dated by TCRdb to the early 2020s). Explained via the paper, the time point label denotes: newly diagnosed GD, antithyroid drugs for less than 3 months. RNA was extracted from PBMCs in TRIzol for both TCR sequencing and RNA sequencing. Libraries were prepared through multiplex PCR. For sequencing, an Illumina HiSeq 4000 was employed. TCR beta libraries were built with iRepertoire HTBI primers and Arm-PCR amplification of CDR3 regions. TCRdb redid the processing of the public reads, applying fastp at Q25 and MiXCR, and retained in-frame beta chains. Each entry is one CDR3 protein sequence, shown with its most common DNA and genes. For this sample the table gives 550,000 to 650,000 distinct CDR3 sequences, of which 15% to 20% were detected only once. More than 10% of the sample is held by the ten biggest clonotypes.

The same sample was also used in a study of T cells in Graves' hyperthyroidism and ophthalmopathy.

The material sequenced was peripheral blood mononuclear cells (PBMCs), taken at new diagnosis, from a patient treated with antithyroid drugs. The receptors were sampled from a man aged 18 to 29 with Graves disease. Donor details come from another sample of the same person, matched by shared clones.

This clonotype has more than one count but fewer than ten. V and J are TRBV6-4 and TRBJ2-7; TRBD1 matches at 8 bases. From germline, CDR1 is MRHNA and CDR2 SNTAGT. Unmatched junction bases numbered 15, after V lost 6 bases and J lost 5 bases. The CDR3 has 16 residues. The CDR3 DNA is TGTGCCAGCAGCCTGCACCCGAACAGGGGGTTCAACGAGCAGTACTTC. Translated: CASSLHPNRGFNEQYF.

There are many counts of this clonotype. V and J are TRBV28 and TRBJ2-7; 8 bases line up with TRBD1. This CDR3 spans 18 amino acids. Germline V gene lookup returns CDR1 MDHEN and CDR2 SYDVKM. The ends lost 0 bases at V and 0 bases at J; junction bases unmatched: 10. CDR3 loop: CASSLWDREQTSSYEQYF. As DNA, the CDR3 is TGTGCCAGCAGTTTATGGGACAGGGAGCAGACAAGCTCCTACGAGCAGTACTTC.

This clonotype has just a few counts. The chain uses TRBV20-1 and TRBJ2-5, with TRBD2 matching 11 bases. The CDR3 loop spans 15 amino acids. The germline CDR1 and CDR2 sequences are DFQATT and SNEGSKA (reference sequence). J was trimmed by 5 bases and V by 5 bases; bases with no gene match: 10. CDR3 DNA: TGCAGTGCTGACCCTAGCGGGAGGAGGGGGGAGACCCAGTACTTC. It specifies CSADPSGRRGETQYF.

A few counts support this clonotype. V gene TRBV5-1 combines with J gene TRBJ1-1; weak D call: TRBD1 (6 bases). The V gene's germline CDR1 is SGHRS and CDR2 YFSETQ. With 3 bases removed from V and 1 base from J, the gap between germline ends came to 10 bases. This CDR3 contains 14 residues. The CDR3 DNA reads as TGCGCCAGCAGCTGGACAGTTCCGAACACTGAAGCTTTCTTT. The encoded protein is CASSWTVPNTEAFF. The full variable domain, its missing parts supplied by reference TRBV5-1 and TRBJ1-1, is KAGVTQTPRYLIKTRGQQVTLSCSPISGHRSVSWYQQTPGQGLQFLFEYFSETQRNKGNFPGRFSGRQFSNSRSEMNVSTLELGDSALYLCASSWTVPNTEAFFGQGTRLTVV.

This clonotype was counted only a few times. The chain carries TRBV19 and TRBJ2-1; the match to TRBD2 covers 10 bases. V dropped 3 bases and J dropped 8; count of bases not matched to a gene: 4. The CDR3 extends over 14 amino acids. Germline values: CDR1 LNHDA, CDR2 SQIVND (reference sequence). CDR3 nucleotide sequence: TGTGCCAGTAGTATCCTCCTAGCGGGAGATGAGCAGTTCTTC. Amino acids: CASSILLAGDEQFF.

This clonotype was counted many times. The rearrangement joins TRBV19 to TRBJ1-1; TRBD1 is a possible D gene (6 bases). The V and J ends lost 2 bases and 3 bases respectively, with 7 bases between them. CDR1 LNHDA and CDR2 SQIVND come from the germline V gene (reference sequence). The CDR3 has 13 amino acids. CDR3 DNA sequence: TGTGCCAGTAGTATAAGGGGGTACACTGAAGCTTTCTTT. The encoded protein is CASSIRGYTEAFF.

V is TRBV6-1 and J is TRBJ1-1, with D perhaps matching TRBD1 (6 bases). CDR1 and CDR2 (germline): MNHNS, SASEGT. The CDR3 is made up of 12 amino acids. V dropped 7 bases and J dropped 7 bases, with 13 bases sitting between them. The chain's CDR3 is CASTRQVFEAFF. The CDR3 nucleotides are TGTGCCAGCACGAGACAGGTTTTTGAAGCTTTCTTT.

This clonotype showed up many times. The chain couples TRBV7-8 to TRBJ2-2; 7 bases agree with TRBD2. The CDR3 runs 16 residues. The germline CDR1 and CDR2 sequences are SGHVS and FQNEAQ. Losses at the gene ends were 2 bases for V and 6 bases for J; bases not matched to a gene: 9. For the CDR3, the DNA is TGTGCCAGCAGCTTATCGGGCGGGAGTGGGGCCGGGGAGCTGTTTTTT. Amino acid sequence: CASSLSGGSGAGELFF.